This is a list of T cell receptor beta chains from one sample in a study of T cell changes during pregnancy in multiple sclerosis. TCRdb keeps only in-frame clones here, not all; method: immunoSEQ multiplex PCR. The data show 84,000 or so clones, 94% seen once. Sequenced here: peripheral blood, sampled in the third trimester of pregnancy. The receptor set was obtained from a female donor with multiple sclerosis, enrolled in a pregnancy study. CDR3s include the opening cysteine and the closing phenylalanine or tryptophan. The order of the fields is D gene, J gene, V gene, CDR3 protein. The D gene is left open where the match is weak.

d_gene: .; j_gene: TRBJ2-3; v_gene: TRBV19; CDR3aa: CASSIGEGVTDTQYF
d_gene: .; j_gene: TRBJ2-5; v_gene: TRBV7-9; CDR3aa: CASSPRQARSKETQYF
d_gene: .; j_gene: TRBJ1-2; v_gene: TRBV7-8; CDR3aa: CASSLALGQGNGYTF
d_gene: .; j_gene: TRBJ1-5; v_gene: TRBV7-2; CDR3aa: CASSLPGAQPQHF
d_gene: .; j_gene: TRBJ2-3; v_gene: TRBV2; CDR3aa: CASSEQGISDTQYF
d_gene: .; j_gene: TRBJ2-3; v_gene: TRBV6-4; CDR3aa: CASSESGLTDTQYF
d_gene: TRBD1; j_gene: TRBJ2-7; v_gene: TRBV11-2; CDR3aa: CASSSLPRDRRPYEQYF
d_gene: .; j_gene: TRBJ2-1; v_gene: TRBV6-4; CDR3aa: CASGRDSSSEQFF
d_gene: TRBD2; j_gene: TRBJ2-7; v_gene: TRBV7-8; CDR3aa: CASSPRLAGGSYEQYF
d_gene: .; j_gene: TRBJ2-7; v_gene: TRBV7-9; CDR3aa: CASSDSQGWYYEQYF
d_gene: .; j_gene: TRBJ1-1; v_gene: TRBV19; CDR3aa: CASSGGLGRVSPEAFF
d_gene: TRBD1; j_gene: TRBJ2-7; v_gene: TRBV6-5; CDR3aa: CASTGQGVHEQYF
d_gene: TRBD2; j_gene: TRBJ2-1; v_gene: TRBV15; CDR3aa: CATSRGELAGTDNEQFF
d_gene: TRBD2; j_gene: TRBJ2-7; v_gene: TRBV5-4; CDR3aa: CASRLEAGASYEQYF
d_gene: .; j_gene: TRBJ2-7; v_gene: TRBV6-5; CDR3aa: CASSFHRAPYEQYF
d_gene: .; j_gene: TRBJ2-2; v_gene: TRBV10-1; CDR3aa: CASMEDTGELFF
d_gene: TRBD2; j_gene: TRBJ2-5; v_gene: TRBV9; CDR3aa: CASSVDEAGGETQYF
d_gene: TRBD2; j_gene: TRBJ2-5; v_gene: TRBV5-1; CDR3aa: CASSFRRPKTSGGTRETQYF
d_gene: TRBD2; j_gene: TRBJ2-4; v_gene: TRBV2; CDR3aa: CASSEARLAGAKNIQYF
d_gene: TRBD2; j_gene: TRBJ2-3; v_gene: TRBV2; CDR3aa: CASSDAAGGLTDTQYF
d_gene: .; j_gene: TRBJ2-7; v_gene: TRBV11-1; CDR3aa: CASSHGLSYEQYF
d_gene: .; j_gene: TRBJ1-1; v_gene: TRBV19; CDR3aa: CASSATGRNTEAFF
d_gene: TRBD1; j_gene: TRBJ2-1; v_gene: TRBV5-6; CDR3aa: CASSGTGGWSGNEQFF
d_gene: .; j_gene: TRBJ2-2; v_gene: TRBV7-3; CDR3aa: CASSSGNTGELFF
d_gene: .; j_gene: TRBJ2-5; v_gene: TRBV5-6; CDR3aa: CASSLGRKETQYF
d_gene: .; j_gene: TRBJ2-7; v_gene: TRBV18; CDR3aa: CASSPQRRRLSYEQYF
d_gene: .; j_gene: TRBJ1-1; v_gene: TRBV27; CDR3aa: CASSLGTLQGHAFF
d_gene: TRBD1; j_gene: TRBJ2-7; v_gene: TRBV7-9; CDR3aa: CASSIPGTGLGEQYF
d_gene: TRBD2; j_gene: TRBJ2-6; v_gene: TRBV4-1; CDR3aa: CASSNPSGGSSGANVLTF
d_gene: .; j_gene: TRBJ2-1; v_gene: TRBV11-2; CDR3aa: CASSLIPDNEQFF
d_gene: .; j_gene: TRBJ1-6; v_gene: TRBV11-2; CDR3aa: CASSFRESLHF
d_gene: .; j_gene: TRBJ1-1; v_gene: TRBV7-9; CDR3aa: CASSLGPGVREAFF
d_gene: .; j_gene: TRBJ2-7; v_gene: TRBV19; CDR3aa: CASSIFAGIYEQYF
d_gene: .; j_gene: TRBJ1-3; v_gene: TRBV19; CDR3aa: CASIPGPGSGNTIYF
d_gene: .; j_gene: TRBJ2-4; v_gene: TRBV4-1; CDR3aa: CASSQYDRTLAKNIQYF
d_gene: TRBD1; j_gene: TRBJ1-1; v_gene: TRBV5-5; CDR3aa: CASSYPGQGANTEAFF
d_gene: .; j_gene: TRBJ2-7; v_gene: TRBV2; CDR3aa: CACDSPGSIYEQYF
d_gene: .; j_gene: TRBJ2-5; v_gene: TRBV5-1; CDR3aa: CATTGEEETQYF
d_gene: .; j_gene: TRBJ2-6; v_gene: TRBV7-9; CDR3aa: CASSTKTGQRGSGANVLTF
d_gene: .; j_gene: TRBJ2-7; v_gene: TRBV7-8; CDR3aa: CATSVTTRIYEQYF
d_gene: TRBD1; j_gene: TRBJ2-2; v_gene: TRBV7-6; CDR3aa: CASSLEYRGSGTGELFF
d_gene: TRBD2; j_gene: TRBJ2-3; v_gene: TRBV2; CDR3aa: CASRPTSGGADTQYF
d_gene: .; j_gene: TRBJ1-1; v_gene: TRBV7-9; CDR3aa: CASSLQGANTEAFF
d_gene: .; j_gene: TRBJ1-6; v_gene: TRBV27; CDR3aa: CASRRSHRVGSPLHF
d_gene: TRBD1; j_gene: TRBJ2-7; v_gene: TRBV19; CDR3aa: CASSIGTGGFYEQYF
d_gene: .; j_gene: TRBJ1-3; v_gene: TRBV27; CDR3aa: CASSSGAGNTIYF
d_gene: TRBD1; j_gene: TRBJ1-6; v_gene: TRBV18; CDR3aa: CASSRQGTGSPLHF
d_gene: .; j_gene: TRBJ1-3; v_gene: TRBV6-1; CDR3aa: CASSERGRKVTGNTIYF